This T cell receptor (beta chain) was retrieved from a study of shared clonotypes between healthy human individuals (dated by TCRdb to about 2020). As for the study more broadly: Two women and a few men aged 18 to 49 years were included in the cohort. For each donor, CD4 naive and CD4 memory were each given three plates, CD8 naive was given two plates, and CD8 memory was given one plate. Blood TCR repertoires of 5 or 6 healthy adults were deeply sequenced to estimate repertoire size and the extent of clonotype sharing between individuals. To increase sequencing depth and limit assay-specific biases, different laboratories used diverse techniques to prepare libraries and sequence TCR repertoires. Between about 0.9 and 8.9 billion PBMCs per donor were obtained by leukapheresis.

The donors were healthy, HIV-negative adults who had no recently reported acute infections or vaccinations. All donors were Caucasian adults living in Nashville, Tennessee, USA. CD4+ T cells were enriched by magnetic negative selection; naive cells were then positively selected on CD45RA, and the negative fraction formed the memory subset. Blood was collected by leukapheresis, and PBMCs were isolated by Ficoll-Histopaque density gradient centrifugation and then cryopreserved in liquid nitrogen vapor phase. Purity and quantity of every magnetically sorted T cell population were checked by analytical flow cytometry. Genomic DNA was isolated from each sorted fraction and quantified by UV absorbance on a Nanodrop 2000c. Using the deep immunoSEQ assay, multiplex PCR amplified TCR CDR3 regions from genomic DNA. Genomic DNA extracted from each cell subset was distributed evenly over all wells of several immunoSEQ 96-well plates, and each plate served as one replicate. For sorted subsets, about 200 ng genomic DNA, equal to about 30,000 T cell genomes, was loaded into each replicate PCR. Purified libraries were quantified with a Qubit 3.0 fluorometer, sized on a Bioanalyzer 2100, and re-quantified with the KAPA Library Quantification kit. A separate single-read 150-cycle Illumina NextSeq 550 flow cell was used to sequence each immunoSEQ 96-well plate. As for how the authors treated the data: Because the immunoSEQ output included only junctional sequences and no quality scores, the filtering could not be the same as the filtering used for full-length reads. To assign V/J genes and CDR3, sequences were annotated against IMGT germline references using PyIR, a Python wrapper for IgBLAST v1.9. Reads were removed for weak V/J assignments (E-value above 1e-6), missing CDR3, stop codons, out-of-frame junctions, or ambiguous translated residues. A V3J clonotype was defined by an identical inferred V gene, J gene, and CDR3 amino acid sequence. Percentage overlap between repertoires was calculated by dividing the number of shared unique clonotypes by the size of the smaller repertoire. RTK rarefaction, the Chao1 estimator, and Recon v2.1 estimates of unobserved clonotypes were used to assess repertoire richness. For all TCRbeta clonotypes obtained by the gDNA method from several donors, generation probabilities were computed with OLGA. Drawn from immuneACCESS, this table holds only the in-frame rearrangements with V and J called that TCRdb kept. Clones are partly lost; checked studies trace under half to an unresolved V gene and leave the rest unexplained. The DNA was the basis for D and trimming; V, J and clone size are from that table. This sample is represented by approximately 1,500,000 clones; nearly 99% of them were singletons. The ten largest clonotypes hold about 0.45% of the sample.

This clone occurred a few times. Its antigen is still unknown. Base qualities are not provided; no much larger clone lies one nucleotide away. Results the study describes overall, beyond this receptor: Sharing across a few donors was observed for about 4.8% of naive CD4, 3% to 3.5% of naive CD8, 2% to 2.5% of memory CD4, and roughly 0.4% of memory CD8 clonotypes. The small number of donors limited the genetic and exposure-history diversity represented. Clonotypes shared by all four sorted-subset donors showed higher generation probabilities than non-shared clonotypes. Pairwise subsampling indicated that sequencing depth was expected to affect the degree of clonotype sharing among donors. Even with the large sequencing depth, rarefaction of the sorted-subset datasets indicated that sequencing was incomplete. Sampling was restricted to blood, and TCR repertoires in tissue are likely to differ from TCR repertoires in blood. Naive subsets generally had larger estimated clonotype richness than memory subsets did.

The sequenced material came from naive CD4+ T cells sorted from blood. The intended sense of this specimen's cell subset or site label: CD45RA+ positively selected. The source is a man in his thirties or forties in good health.

The CDR3 protein: CASSYANLPRELFF. The base sequence is TGTGCCAGCAGTTACGCAAACCTTCCGAGGGAGCTGTTTTTT. The rearrangement combines TRBV6-5 with TRBJ2-2; the D gene cannot be named for sure. From the cysteine up to the phenylalanine, the CDR3 has a length of 14 residues. The only DNA kept is the CDR3, 42 bases in frame from the first base. V is reduced by 2 bases and J by 9 bases, leaving a spacing of 13 bases between them. Per the germline V gene, MNHEY is the CDR1 and SVGAGI is the CDR2.